This T cell receptor beta chain was obtained from a study of memory CD8 T cells in hepatitis C reinfection. Study-level background: HCV reinfection meant a positive HCV RNA test after two negative tests at least 60 days apart.

Time point noted: late/post reinfection, 12 to 24 weeks after detection. The sorted cells went straight to TCR sequencing with no prior in vitro expansion. Total naive CD8 T cells were sorted as viable CD3+ CD8+ CD45RO- cells from two donors. V trimming: 2 bases; J trimming: 3 bases; junction bases outside the gene matches: 6. The CDR3 contains 15 residues. Germline CDR1 and CDR2: SGDLS and YYNGEE. Generated by immunoSEQ multiplex PCR, the TCRdb table keeps only in-frame clones and is missing some. The sample yields about 50,000 clones, approximately 92% seen once. This clonotype was sampled from a man aged 18 to 29 with hepatitis C virus infection. The rearrangement links TRBV9 to TRBJ2-3, with 7 bases aligning to TRBD1. Sequencing used naive CD8+ T cells sorted from blood. CDR3 sequence reads: CASSVEGARTDTQYF. CDR3 sequence (DNA): TGTGCCAGCAGCGTTGAGGGGGCAAGGACAGATACGCAGTATTTT.